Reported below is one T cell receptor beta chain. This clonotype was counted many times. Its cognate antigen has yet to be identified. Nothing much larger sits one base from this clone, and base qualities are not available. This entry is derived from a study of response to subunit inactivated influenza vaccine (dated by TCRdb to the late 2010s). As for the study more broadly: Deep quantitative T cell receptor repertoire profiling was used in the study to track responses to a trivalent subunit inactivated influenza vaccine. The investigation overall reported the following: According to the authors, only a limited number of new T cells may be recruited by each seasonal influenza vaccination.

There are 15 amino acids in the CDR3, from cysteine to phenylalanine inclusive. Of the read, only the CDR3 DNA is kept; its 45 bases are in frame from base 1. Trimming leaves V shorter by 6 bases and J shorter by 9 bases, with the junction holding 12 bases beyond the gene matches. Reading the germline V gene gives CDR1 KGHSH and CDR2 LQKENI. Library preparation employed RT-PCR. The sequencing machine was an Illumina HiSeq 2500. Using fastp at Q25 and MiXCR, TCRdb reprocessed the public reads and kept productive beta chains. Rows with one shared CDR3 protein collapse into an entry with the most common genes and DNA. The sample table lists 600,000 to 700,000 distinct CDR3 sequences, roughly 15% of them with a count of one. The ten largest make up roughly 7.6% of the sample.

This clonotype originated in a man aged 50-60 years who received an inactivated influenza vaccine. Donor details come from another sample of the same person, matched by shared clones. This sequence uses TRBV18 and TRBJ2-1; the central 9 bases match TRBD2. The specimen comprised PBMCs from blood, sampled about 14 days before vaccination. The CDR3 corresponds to CASSPGIAGVGEQFF. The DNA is TGTGCCAGCTCCCCGGGAATAGCGGGAGTCGGTGAGCAGTTCTTC.